Below are 16 T cell receptor beta chains sequenced from a single sample in a study. TCRdb called the RT-PCR reads again in MiXCR, with one record for every CDR3 protein. Here the sample spans about 680,000 distinct CDR3 sequences, approximately 15% being singletons. Sequenced input: memory CD4+ T cells from blood. Receptor source: a female donor in good health, serving as a healthy control.

This clonotype was counted only a few times. DNA for the CDR3: TGTGCCAGCAGCTTAGGTTCGACAGACTATGGCTACACCTTC. This sequence encodes CASSLGSTDYGYTF. The chain has TRBV7-2 and TRBJ1-2, with a possible D match to TRBD1 (5 bases). V lost 1 base and J 3 bases, leaving 9 bases between the germline ends. Germline V CDR1 and CDR2: SGHTA, FQGNSA. The CDR3 loop spans 14 amino acids.

The gene calls are TRBV24-1 and TRBJ1-4, with D hard to call. Trimming took off 2 bases at V and 0 bases at J, with 6 bases between the two ends. The CDR3 loop spans 15 amino acids. Germline CDR1 is KGHDR and CDR2 is SFDVKD. CDR3 residues: CATSDSGATNEKLFF. The CDR3 bases are TGTGCCACCAGTGATTCGGGTGCAACTAATGAAAAACTGTTTTTT.

This rearrangement joins TRBV30 to TRBJ2-7; 9 bases fit TRBD2. Per the germline V gene, CDR1 is GTSNPN and CDR2 is SVGIG (reference sequence). The CDR3 loop spans 15 amino acids. Trimming at V came to 2 bases and at J to 7 bases, leaving 12 bases not matched to a gene. The DNA of the CDR3 is TGTGCCTGGAGTCCCGGGGGCGGGAGGGCCGGTGAGCAGTACTTC. It codes for CAWSPGGGRAGEQYF.

This clonotype appeared a few times. The CDR3 DNA is TGTGCCAGCAGCTCACCCAGGGGTAGAGGCAATGAGCAGTTCTTC. This codes for CASSSPRGRGNEQFF. This chain uses TRBV11-2 with TRBJ2-1, with D possibly TRBD1 on 6 matching bases. The CDR3 contains 15 residues. V was pared by 4 bases and J by 6 bases, with 16 bases between. The germline V gene has CDR1 SGHAT and CDR2 FQNNGV.

This clonotype was seen a handful of times. The chain employs TRBV1 and TRBJ2-3; the D call TRBD2 from the table was never checked on the DNA. TRBV1 is a known pseudogene. This CDR3 is 20 amino acids long. CDR3 loop: CTSSQGRVRAGAPPTDTQYF. Here the CDR3 DNA reads TGCACCAGCAGCCAGGGGAGGGTGCGAGCGGGGGCCCCTCCCACAGATACGCAGTATTTT.

The CDR3 reads CASSDGGALNTEAFF. For the CDR3, the DNA is TGCGCCAGCAGTGATGGGGGGGCCTTGAACACTGAAGCTTTCTTT. V and J are TRBV10-2 and TRBJ1-1; perhaps TRBD1 as D (6 bases). V was shortened by 3 bases and J by 0 bases, with 11 bases between the two germline ends. Germline CDR1 reads WSHSY; CDR2 reads SAAADI. The CDR3 length is 15 residues.

This clonotype has only a few counts. This chain connects TRBV12-3 or TRBV12-4 to TRBJ2-7; 12 bases align to TRBD2. J lost 1 base, V lost 8 bases, and 6 bases had no gene match. The length of the CDR3 is 15 residues. CDR3 residues: CASGLGLAGSYEQYF. CDR3 DNA sequence: TGTGCCAGCGGCCTTGGACTAGCGGGGTCCTACGAGCAGTACTTC.

The rearrangement links TRBV20-1 to TRBJ1-4, with unresolved D. In germline, CDR1 is DFQATT, CDR2 SNEGSKA (reference sequence). V was trimmed by 3 bases and J by 0 bases, leaving 8 bases between them. The CDR3 covers 14 residues. The CDR3 loop is CSASLGTTNEKLFF. The CDR3 region has the DNA TGCAGTGCTAGTCTGGGGACAACTAATGAAAAACTGTTTTTT.

This clonotype was seen repeatedly, ten times or more. The J gene is TRBJ1-6, the V gene TRBV6-2 or TRBV6-3, with D uncertain. The CDR3 runs 10 residues. Trimming removed 8 bases from V and 8 bases from J, with 4 bases in between. Germline V CDR1 and CDR2: MNHEY, SVGEGT. The CDR3 reads CASGHSPLHF. The CDR3 region has the DNA TGTGCCAGCGGGCATTCACCCCTCCACTTT.

This chain uses TRBV6-6 with TRBJ2-5; 7 bases map to TRBD2. The CDR3 length is 14 residues. The germline V gene encodes CDR1 MNHNY and CDR2 SVGAGI (reference sequence). Trimming cost V 7 bases and J 3 bases; bases outside gene matches: 8. CDR3 loop: CASNKGTSEETQYF. DNA of the CDR3: TGTGCCAGCAACAAGGGAACTAGCGAAGAGACCCAGTACTTC.

This clonotype was seen a few times. This chain joins TRBV5-8 and TRBJ2-1; D is uncertain. This CDR3 comprises 12 residues. The germline gives CDR1 SGHTS, CDR2 YDEGEE. The V and J ends lost 4 bases and 9 bases respectively, with 11 bases between them. The CDR3 is CASSLVWGEQFF. DNA of the CDR3: TGTGCCAGCAGCCTGGTCTGGGGTGAGCAGTTCTTC.

V and J are TRBV18 and TRBJ2-6, with no clear D. CDR3 length: 16 amino acids. Trimming took 3 bases from V and 0 from J, leaving 9 bases between them. The germline V gene has CDR1 KGHSH and CDR2 LQKENI. The CDR3 reads CASSPRLNSGANVLTF. CDR3 sequence (DNA): TGTGCCAGCTCACCCAGACTCAACTCTGGGGCCAACGTCCTGACTTTC.

This clonotype was counted between two and nine times. This rearrangement joins TRBV28 to TRBJ2-3, with D perhaps TRBD1 (5 bases). The germline CDR1 and CDR2 sequences are MDHEN and SYDVKM. The CDR3 sequence is 15 residues long. Trimming cost V 2 bases and J 2 bases, with 11 bases left between them. The CDR3 region is CASSLPTELTDTQYF. The CDR3 DNA follows: TGTGCCAGCAGTTTACCGACAGAACTCACAGATACGCAGTATTTT. The full variable domain, its missing parts supplied by reference TRBV28 and TRBJ2-3, is DVKVTQSSRYLVKRTGEKVFLECVQDMDHENMFWYRQDPGLGLRLIYFSYDVKMKEKGDIPEGYSVSREKKERFSLILESASTNQTSMYLCASSLPTELTDTQYFGPGTRLTVL.

This clonotype has at least ten counts. V usage is TRBV5-6 and J usage is TRBJ1-1, with unresolved D. The ends were cut back, 4 bases at V and 2 bases at J, with 12 bases in the middle. The CDR3 runs 14 residues. Germline assignment: CDR1 SGHDT and CDR2 YYEEEE. The chain's CDR3 is CASSPRAANTEAFF. The DNA of the CDR3 is TGTGCCAGCAGCCCACGGGCAGCAAACACTGAAGCTTTCTTT. Full variable domain (remainder filled in from reference TRBV5-6 and TRBJ1-1): DAGVTQSPTHLIKTRGQQVTLRCSPKSGHDTVSWYQQALGQGPQFIFQYYEEEERQRGNFPDRFSGHQFPNYSSELNVNALLLGDSALYLCASSPRAANTEAFFGQGTRLTVV.

This clonotype was counted only a few times. CDR3 sequence: CASNGQGPQDEQFF. As DNA, the CDR3 is TGCGCCAGCAATGGCCAGGGTCCCCAAGATGAGCAGTTCTTC. This rearrangement joins TRBV4-1 to TRBJ2-1; TRBD1 is a possible D gene (5 bases). The CDR3 is 14 residues long. Trimming left V 7 bases short and J 8 bases short, with 18 bases between. CDR1 MGHRA and CDR2 YSYEKL come from the germline V gene.

This chain links TRBV19 with TRBJ1-5, with D hard to call. Trimming took off 6 bases at V and 3 bases at J, with 9 bases between the two ends. The CDR3 is made up of 13 amino acids. CDR1 and CDR2 from the germline V gene are LNHDA and SQIVND (reference sequence). The CDR3 loop reads CASRGNINQPQHF. CDR3 coding DNA: TGTGCCAGTAGGGGGAATATCAATCAGCCCCAGCATTTT.